A single TCR beta chain is shown here with its context. Its antigen is still unknown. This record comes from a study of shared clonotypes between healthy human individuals. Overall study findings and caveats: Lower generation probabilities were found for non-shared clonotypes than for those shared by all four donors.

TCRdb's copy holds only in-frame clones and misses some; the assay was immunoSEQ multiplex PCR. The sample lists roughly 2,000,000 clones, 80% to 95% occurring once. CDR3 length equals 12 residues. The germline V gene has CDR1 SEHNR and CDR2 FQNEAQ (reference sequence). Deletions cut 0 bases from V and 8 bases from J, with 5 bases between. As defined, naive CD8 cells were CD45RO-negative and positively selected for CCR7, with terminally differentiated effector memory CD45RA+ cells excluded. The chain couples TRBV7-9 to TRBJ2-1; D unresolved. The clonotype was recovered from a man younger than 35 in good health. Some clones in this sample may be carry-over from other donors' samples. The specimen was naive CD8+ T cells from PBMCs. Here the CDR3 reads CASSLAQYEQFF. As DNA, the CDR3 is TGTGCCAGCAGCTTAGCGCAGTATGAGCAGTTCTTC.